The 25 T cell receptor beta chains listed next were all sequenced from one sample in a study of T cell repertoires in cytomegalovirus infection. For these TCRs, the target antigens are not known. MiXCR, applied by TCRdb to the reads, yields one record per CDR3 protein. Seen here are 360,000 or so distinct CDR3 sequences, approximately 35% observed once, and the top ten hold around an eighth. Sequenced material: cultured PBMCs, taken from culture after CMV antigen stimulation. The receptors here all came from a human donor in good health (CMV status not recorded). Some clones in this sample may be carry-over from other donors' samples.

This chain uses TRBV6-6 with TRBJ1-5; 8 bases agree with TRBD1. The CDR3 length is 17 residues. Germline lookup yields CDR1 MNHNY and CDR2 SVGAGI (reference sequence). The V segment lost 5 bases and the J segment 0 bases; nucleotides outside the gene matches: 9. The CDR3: CASSLGQGSYSNQPQHF. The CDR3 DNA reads TGTGCCAGCAGTCTCGGACAGGGCTCATATAGCAATCAGCCCCAGCATTTT.

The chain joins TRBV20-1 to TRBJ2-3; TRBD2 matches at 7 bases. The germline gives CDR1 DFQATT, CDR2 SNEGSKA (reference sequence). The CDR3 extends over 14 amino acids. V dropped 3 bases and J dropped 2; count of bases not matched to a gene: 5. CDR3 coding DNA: TGCAGTGCTAGGGCGGGAGCCCCCACAGATACGCAGTATTTT. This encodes CSARAGAPTDTQYF.

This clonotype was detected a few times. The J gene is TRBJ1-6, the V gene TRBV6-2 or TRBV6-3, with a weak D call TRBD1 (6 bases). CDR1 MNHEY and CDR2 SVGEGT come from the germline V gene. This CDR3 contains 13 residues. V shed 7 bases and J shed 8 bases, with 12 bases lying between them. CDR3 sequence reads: CASNGQPYSPLHF. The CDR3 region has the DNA TGTGCCAGCAATGGACAGCCCTATTCACCCCTCCACTTT.

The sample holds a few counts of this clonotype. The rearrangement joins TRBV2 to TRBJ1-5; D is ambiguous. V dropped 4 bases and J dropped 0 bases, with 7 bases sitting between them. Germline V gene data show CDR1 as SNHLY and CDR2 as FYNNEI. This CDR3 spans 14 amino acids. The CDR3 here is CASSAAVSNQPQHF. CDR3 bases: TGTGCCAGCAGTGCGGCAGTTAGCAATCAGCCCCAGCATTTT.

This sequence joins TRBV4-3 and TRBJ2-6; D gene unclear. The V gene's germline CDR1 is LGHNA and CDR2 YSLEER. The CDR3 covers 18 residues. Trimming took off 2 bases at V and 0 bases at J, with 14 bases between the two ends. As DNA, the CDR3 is TGCGCCAGCAGCCAACCATACATAGCCGGCTCTGGGGCCAACGTCCTGACTTTC. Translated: CASSQPYIAGSGANVLTF.

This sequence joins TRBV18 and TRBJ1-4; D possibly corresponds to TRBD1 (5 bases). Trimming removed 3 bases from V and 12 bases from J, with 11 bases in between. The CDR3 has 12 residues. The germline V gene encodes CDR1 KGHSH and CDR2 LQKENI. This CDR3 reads CASSPKGIELFF. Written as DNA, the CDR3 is TGTGCCAGCTCACCGAAGGGGATCGAACTGTTTTTT. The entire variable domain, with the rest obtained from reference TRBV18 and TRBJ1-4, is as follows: NAGVMQNPRHLVRRRGQEARLRCSPMKGHSHVYWYRQLPEEGLKFMVYLQKENIIDESGMPKERFSAEFPKEGPSILRIQQVVRGDSAAYFCASSPKGIELFFGSGTQLSVL.

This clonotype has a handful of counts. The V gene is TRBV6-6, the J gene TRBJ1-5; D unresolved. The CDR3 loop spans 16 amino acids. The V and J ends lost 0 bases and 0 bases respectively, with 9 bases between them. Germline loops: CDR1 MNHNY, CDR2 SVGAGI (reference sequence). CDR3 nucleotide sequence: TGTGCCAGCAGTTACTCGAGGCAGGTTAGCAATCAGCCCCAGCATTTT. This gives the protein CASSYSRQVSNQPQHF.

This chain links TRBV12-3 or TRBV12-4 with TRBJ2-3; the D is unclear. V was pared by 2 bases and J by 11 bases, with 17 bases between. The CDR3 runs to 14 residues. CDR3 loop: CASSLRPGTQEQYF. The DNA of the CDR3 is TGTGCCAGCAGTTTACGCCCCGGAACTCAAGAGCAGTATTTT.

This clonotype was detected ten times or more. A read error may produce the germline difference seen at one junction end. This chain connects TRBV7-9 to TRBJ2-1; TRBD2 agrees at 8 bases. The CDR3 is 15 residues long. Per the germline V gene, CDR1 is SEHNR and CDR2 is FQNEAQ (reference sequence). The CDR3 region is CASSIATSAVVEQFF. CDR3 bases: TGTGCCAGCAGCATAGCGACTAGCGCGGTGGTTGAGCAGTTCTTC.

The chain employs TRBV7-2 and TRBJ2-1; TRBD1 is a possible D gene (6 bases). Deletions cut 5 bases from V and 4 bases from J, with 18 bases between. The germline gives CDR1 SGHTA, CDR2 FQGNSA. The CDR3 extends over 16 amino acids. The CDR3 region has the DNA TGTGCCAGCAGCCAAGCTCGGGGCCAGGGGTACAATGAGCAGTTCTTC. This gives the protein CASSQARGQGYNEQFF.

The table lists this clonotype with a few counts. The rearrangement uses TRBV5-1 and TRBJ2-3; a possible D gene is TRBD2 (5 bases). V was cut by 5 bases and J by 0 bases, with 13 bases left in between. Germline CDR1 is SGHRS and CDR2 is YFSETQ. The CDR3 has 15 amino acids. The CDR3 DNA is TGCGCCAGCAGGGCGAGCGGAGACAGCACAGATACGCAGTATTTT. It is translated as CASRASGDSTDTQYF.

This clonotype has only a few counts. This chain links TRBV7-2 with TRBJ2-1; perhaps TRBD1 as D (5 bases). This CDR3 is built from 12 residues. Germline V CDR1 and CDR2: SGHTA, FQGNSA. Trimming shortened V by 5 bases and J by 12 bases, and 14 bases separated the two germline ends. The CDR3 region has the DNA TGTGCCAGCAGCCCCCCTCAGGGCGGGCAGTTCTTC. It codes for CASSPPQGGQFF.

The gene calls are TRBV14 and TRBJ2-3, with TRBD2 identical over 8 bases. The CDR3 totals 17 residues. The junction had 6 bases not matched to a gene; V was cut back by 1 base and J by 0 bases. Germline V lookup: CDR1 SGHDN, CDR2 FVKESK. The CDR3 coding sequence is TGTGCCAGCAGCCAAGTCCTAGCGGGTCCTAGCACAGATACGCAGTATTTT. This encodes CASSQVLAGPSTDTQYF.

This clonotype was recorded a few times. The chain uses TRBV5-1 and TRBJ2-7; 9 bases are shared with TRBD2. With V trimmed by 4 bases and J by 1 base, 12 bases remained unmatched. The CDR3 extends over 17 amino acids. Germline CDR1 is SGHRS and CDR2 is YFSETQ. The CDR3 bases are TGCGCCAGCAGCCGAGGAGATAGCGGGAGCCTATCCTACGAGCAGTACTTC. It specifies CASSRGDSGSLSYEQYF.

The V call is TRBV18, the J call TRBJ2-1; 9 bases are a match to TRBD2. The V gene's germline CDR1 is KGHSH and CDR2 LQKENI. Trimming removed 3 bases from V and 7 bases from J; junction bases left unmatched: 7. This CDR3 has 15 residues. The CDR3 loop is CASSPSGRRRNEQFF. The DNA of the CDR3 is TGTGCCAGCTCACCGAGCGGGAGGAGAAGGAATGAGCAGTTCTTC.

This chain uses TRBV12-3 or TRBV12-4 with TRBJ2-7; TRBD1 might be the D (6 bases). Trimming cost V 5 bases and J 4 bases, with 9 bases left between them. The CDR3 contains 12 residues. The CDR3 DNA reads TGTGCCAGCAGTGTCAGGGGTTACGAGCAGTACTTC. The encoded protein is CASSVRGYEQYF.

CDR3 residues: CASSLFEGAGETQYF. DNA of the CDR3: TGTGCCAGCAGCTTATTTGAGGGGGCGGGAGAGACCCAGTACTTC. The rearrangement uses TRBV7-9 and TRBJ2-5, with TRBD1 identical over 7 bases. V was pared by 2 bases and J by 4 bases, with 7 bases of the junction left unmatched. The CDR3 has 15 amino acids. CDR1 is SEHNR and CDR2 is FQNEAQ in the germline V gene (reference sequence).

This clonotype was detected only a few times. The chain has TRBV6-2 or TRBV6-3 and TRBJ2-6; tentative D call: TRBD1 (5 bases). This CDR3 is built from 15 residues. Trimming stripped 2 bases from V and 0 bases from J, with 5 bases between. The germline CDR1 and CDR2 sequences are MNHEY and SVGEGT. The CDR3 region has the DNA TGTGCCAGCAGTTACAGGGGCTCTGGGGCCAACGTCCTGACTTTC. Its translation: CASSYRGSGANVLTF.

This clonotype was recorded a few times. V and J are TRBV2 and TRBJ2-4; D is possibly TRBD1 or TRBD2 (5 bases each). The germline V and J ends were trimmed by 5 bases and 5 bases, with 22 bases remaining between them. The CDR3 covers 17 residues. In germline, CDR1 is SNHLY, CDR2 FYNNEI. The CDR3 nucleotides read TGTGCCAGCAGTCCTTCAACCGGGGCCATAGTCCAAAACATTCAGTACTTC. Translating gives CASSPSTGAIVQNIQYF.

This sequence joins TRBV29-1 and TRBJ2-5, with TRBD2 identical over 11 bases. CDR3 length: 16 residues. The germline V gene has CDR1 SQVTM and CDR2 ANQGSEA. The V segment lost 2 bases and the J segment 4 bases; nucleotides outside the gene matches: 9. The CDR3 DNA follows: TGCAGCGTTGAATTAGTGGCACTAGCGGGAGCAGAGACCCAGTACTTC. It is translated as CSVELVALAGAETQYF.

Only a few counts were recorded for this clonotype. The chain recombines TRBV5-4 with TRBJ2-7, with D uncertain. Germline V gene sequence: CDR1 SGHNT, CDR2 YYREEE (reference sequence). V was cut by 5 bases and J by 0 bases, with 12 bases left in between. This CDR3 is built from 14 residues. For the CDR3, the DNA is TGTGCCAGCAGTTCAAGTACGAGCTCCTACGAGCAGTACTTC. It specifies CASSSSTSSYEQYF.

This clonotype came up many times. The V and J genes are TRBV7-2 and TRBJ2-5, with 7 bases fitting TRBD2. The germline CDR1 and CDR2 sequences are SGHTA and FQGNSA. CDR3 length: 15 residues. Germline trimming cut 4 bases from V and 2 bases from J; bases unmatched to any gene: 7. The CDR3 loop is CASSSPQGLQETQYF. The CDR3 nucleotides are TGTGCCAGCAGCTCCCCTCAGGGACTACAAGAGACCCAGTACTTC. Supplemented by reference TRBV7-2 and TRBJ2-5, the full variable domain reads GAGVSQSPSNKVTEKGKDVELRCDPISGHTALYWYRQSLGQGLEFLIYFQGNSAPDKSGLPSDRFSAERTGGSVSTLTIQRTQQEDSAVYLCASSSPQGLQETQYFGPGTRLLVL.

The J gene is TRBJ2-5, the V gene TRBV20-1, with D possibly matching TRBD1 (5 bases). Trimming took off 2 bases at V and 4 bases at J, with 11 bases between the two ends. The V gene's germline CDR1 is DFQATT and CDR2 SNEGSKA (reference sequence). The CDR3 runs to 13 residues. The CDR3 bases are TGCAGTGCTAGATCCGACAGAGGAGAGACCCAGTACTTC. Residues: CSARSDRGETQYF.

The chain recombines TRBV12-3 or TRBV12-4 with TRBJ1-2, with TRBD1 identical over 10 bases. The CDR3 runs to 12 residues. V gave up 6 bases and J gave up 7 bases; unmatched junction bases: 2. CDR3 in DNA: TGTGCCAGCAGAGGGACAGGGGCTGGCTACACCTTC. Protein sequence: CASRGTGAGYTF.

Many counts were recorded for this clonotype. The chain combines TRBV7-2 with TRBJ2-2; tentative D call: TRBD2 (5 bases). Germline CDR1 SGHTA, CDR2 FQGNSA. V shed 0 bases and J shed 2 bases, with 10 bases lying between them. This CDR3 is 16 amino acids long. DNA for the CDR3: TGTGCCAGCAGCTTAGCGTCTAGCCTAAACACCGGGGAGCTGTTTTTT. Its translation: CASSLASSLNTGELFF.